The TCR beta chain under discussion was sequenced for a study of T cells in Graves' hyperthyroidism and ophthalmopathy. Study results and limitations: Peripheral blood also featured most of the thyroid clonotypes expanded above 0.001. Through a model of 13 V-J features, ophthalmopathy was separated from stable hyperthyroidism.

A patient was excluded if there was uncontrolled infection, other autoimmune disease, pregnancy or lactation. Each diagnosis was grounded in clinical symptoms, serum thyroxine and TRAb, thyroid ultrasound, and orbital computed tomography. Amplified TCR beta CDR3 regions derived from RNA transcripts. A first-round RT-PCR of the TCR CDR3 used the HTBI primer set. From the multiplex PCR reads, TCRdb called clonotypes with MiXCR, one entry per CDR3 protein. The data hold hundreds of thousands of distinct CDR3 sequences, with 14% observed a single time. CDR1 PRHDT and CDR2 FYEKMQ come from the germline V gene (reference sequence). Unmatched junction bases numbered 8, after V lost 8 bases and J lost 5 bases. The CDR3 runs to 15 residues. As for this clonotype: The antigen remains unidentified.

The origin of this receptor is a woman aged 18-29 years with Graves' hyperthyroidism. This chain joins TRBV13 and TRBJ2-2; the match to TRBD2 covers 10 bases. Sequencing used blood. CDR3 coding DNA: TGTGCCAGCCGGCTAGCGGGAGCAAGGACCGGGGAGCTGTTTTTT. Translation: CASRLAGARTGELFF.